By frequency in the sample, the clone carrying this T cell receptor beta chain is medium-sized. Its antigen is unidentified. TRB rearrangements spanning V, D and J were amplified using mixed TRB-A/B primers. A single record per CDR3 protein comes from TCRdb applying MiXCR to the multiplex PCR reads. The profile shows 500 or so distinct CDR3 sequences, 25% to 40% of them singletons. The CDR3 covers 13 residues. Germline V gives CDR1 SEHNR, CDR2 FQNEAQ (reference sequence). Trimming removed 5 bases at V and 6 bases at J, with 14 bases between. The template was genomic DNA from peripheral blood, not RNA. The data were obtained in a study of T cell repertoires in aging, cancer and after chemotherapy. Looking at the study overall: Donor ages fell into six groups from 30 or younger up to 70 or older. About 9 million TCR reads were in the whole dataset. Paired samples before and after chemotherapy came from chronic lymphocytic leukemia patients on fludarabine- or bendamustine-based regimens. Findings and limits, study-wide: The repertoire data cannot show anything about immunological memory following chemotherapy.

This clonotype was obtained from a human donor with a blood cancer. What was sequenced was blood. The rearrangement uses TRBV7-9 and TRBJ2-7, with D unresolved. The CDR3 nucleotides read TGTGCCAGCAGCCTAGGTAGTTCGACCGAGCAGTACTTC. Amino acid sequence: CASSLGSSTEQYF.